The T cell receptor (beta chain) under discussion was sequenced for a study of a mutant IDH1 vaccine in newly diagnosed glioma. Study-wide context: Eight vaccinations reached patients in weeks 1, 3, 5, 7, 11, 15, 19 and 23. Patients began vaccination 4-6 weeks after radiotherapy alone, or with temozolomide cycles.

Sequencing was performed with immunoSEQ multiplex PCR; in TCRdb, only in-frame clones are kept and a portion is missing. Among roughly 28,000 clones listed, more than 70% were seen once. Time point in this sample: week 23, last vaccination. Vaccinated patients received 300 ug of mutant IDH1 20-mer peptide per dose, with topical imiquimod. Turning to this clone: Its antigen is unknown.

Trimming took 5 bases from V and 0 from J, leaving 19 bases between them. The CDR3 is 18 amino acids. The germline V gene encodes CDR1 LNHDA and CDR2 SQIVND (reference sequence). The material was PBMCs, obtained from a glioma patient whose treatment included an IDH1 peptide vaccine. The receptor was isolated from a woman younger than 35 with glioma. The chain couples TRBV19 to TRBJ1-4; D remains ambiguous. CDR3 residues: CASSSRTEPFTTNEKLFF. CDR3 nucleotide sequence: TGTGCCAGTAGTTCCCGGACGGAGCCCTTTACAACTAATGAAAAACTGTTTTTT.